These 31 T cell receptor beta chains originate from one sample sequenced in a study of technical replicates of blood from several donors. Only in-frame clones appear in the TCRdb table, and some are missing; sequencing was by immunoSEQ multiplex PCR. The sample comprises some 70,000 clones, around 97% of which are singletons, and approximately 0.28% rests with the top ten. Sequences were obtained from T cells isolated from PBMCs. Receptor source: a human donor in good health.

The genes are TRBV5-4 and TRBJ2-1; the match to TRBD2 covers 9 bases. Germline-derived CDR1 and CDR2 are SGHNT and YYREEE (reference sequence). Trimming cost V 1 base and J 0 bases; bases outside gene matches: 8. This CDR3 region has 18 residues. The CDR3: CASSLISSGVPSYNEQFF. CDR3 in DNA: TGTGCCAGCAGCTTGATCTCTAGCGGGGTGCCCTCCTACAATGAGCAGTTCTTC.

The chain employs TRBV27 and TRBJ2-7; no clear D gene. The germline CDR1 and CDR2 sequences are MNHEY and SMNVEV (reference sequence). The V and J ends lost 6 bases and 0 bases respectively, with 6 bases between them. This CDR3 region has 12 residues. The CDR3 protein is CASSQNSYEQYF. CDR3 coding DNA: TGTGCCAGCAGCCAGAACTCCTACGAGCAGTACTTC.

This clone appeared a single time. This chain's CDR3 is CASSYSSPGGRNTIYF. The CDR3 nucleotides read TGTGCCAGCAGTTACTCGTCCCCGGGGGGGCGAAACACCATATATTTT. This chain links TRBV6-5 with TRBJ1-3; a possible D gene is TRBD1 (6 bases). Germline CDR1 and CDR2: MNHEY and SVGAGI. This CDR3 spans 16 amino acids. Trimming took off 0 bases at V and 5 bases at J, with 14 bases between the two ends.

The chain uses TRBV30 and TRBJ2-1; 7 bases match TRBD2. Losses at the gene ends were 1 base for V and 3 bases for J; bases not matched to a gene: 6. The CDR3 is 15 residues long. Looked up from germline, CDR1 is GTSNPN and CDR2 is SVGIG (reference sequence). The CDR3 spells CAWSASGTYYNEQFF. The DNA of the CDR3 is TGTGCCTGGAGTGCTAGCGGCACTTACTACAATGAGCAGTTCTTC.

This rearrangement joins TRBV9 to TRBJ2-7, with a tentative D call TRBD2 (6 bases). Germline assignment: CDR1 SGDLS and CDR2 YYNGEE. This CDR3 comprises 15 residues. Trimming left V 2 bases short and J 3 bases short, with 15 bases between. The chain's CDR3 is CASSVSTGEFYEQYF. In nucleotides, the CDR3 is TGTGCCAGCAGCGTTTCGACGGGAGAGTTCTACGAGCAGTACTTC. Looking up the rest from reference TRBV9 and TRBJ2-7 gives the full variable domain: DSGVTQTPKHLITATGQRVTLRCSPRSGDLSVYWYQQSLDQGLQFLIQYYNGEERAKGNILERFSAQQFPDLHSELNLSSLELGDSALYFCASSVSTGEFYEQYFGPGTRLTVT.

This clone was counted once. The CDR3 nucleotides read TGTGCCAGCATCCCAGGAAGCTATGGCTACACCTTC. Amino acids: CASIPGSYGYTF. The chain couples TRBV2 to TRBJ1-2, with D unclear. Germline values: CDR1 SNHLY, CDR2 FYNNEI. The CDR3 runs to 12 residues. V was trimmed by 7 bases and J by 4 bases, leaving 10 bases between them.

The rearrangement joins TRBV11-2 to TRBJ1-1, with a possible D match to TRBD1 (6 bases). Trimming took off 5 bases at V and 10 bases at J, with 17 bases between the two ends. There are 13 residues in the CDR3. Germline V CDR1 and CDR2: SGHAT, FQNNGV. Here the CDR3 DNA reads TGTGCCAGCAGCCCCTTGGCAGGGGCCACAGCTTTCTTT. As protein: CASSPLAGATAFF.

The chain employs TRBV4-1 and TRBJ2-5; 7 bases map to TRBD2. Per the germline V gene, CDR1 is MGHRA and CDR2 is YSYEKL. This CDR3 is 17 amino acids long. V shed 0 bases and J 5 bases; nucleotides not matched to a gene: 12. The DNA for the CDR3 is TGCGCCAGCAGCCAAGAGCCCCCGGCGGGAGACCGGGAGACCCAGTACTTC. Amino acids: CASSQEPPAGDRETQYF.

This chain joins TRBV5-1 and TRBJ1-2; 7 bases agree with TRBD1. The J segment lost 3 bases and the V segment lost 3 bases, leaving 5 bases of the junction unmatched. This CDR3 spans 14 amino acids. Germline lookup yields CDR1 SGHRS and CDR2 YFSETQ. The DNA of the CDR3 is TGCGCCAGCAGCTATGACAGGGCGGACTATGGCTACACCTTC. It codes for CASSYDRADYGYTF.

The gene calls are TRBV6-1 and TRBJ1-1, with 8 bases identical to TRBD1. With V trimmed by 4 bases and J by 4 bases, 2 bases remained unmatched. The CDR3 is 13 residues long. Germline-derived CDR1 and CDR2 are MNHNS and SASEGT. In nucleotides, the CDR3 is TGTGCCAGCAGTGTTACAGGGGGCACTGAAGCTTTCTTT. Amino acids: CASSVTGGTEAFF.

Details on this clone: The sample contains more than one DNA sequence encoding this CDR3. This chain connects TRBV5-1 to TRBJ2-1, with TRBD2 as a possible D gene (5 bases). The ends were cut back, 2 bases at V and 8 bases at J, with 8 bases in the middle. The V gene's germline CDR1 is SGHRS and CDR2 YFSETQ. This CDR3 has 12 amino acids. In nucleotides, the CDR3 is TGCGCCAGCAGCTTAGAGGGCGATGAGCAGTTCTTC. Residues: CASSLEGDEQFF.

The chain carries TRBV27 and TRBJ1-2, with 8 bases fitting TRBD1. With V trimmed by 10 bases and J by 8 bases, 12 bases remained unmatched. In germline, CDR1 is MNHEY, CDR2 SMNVEV (reference sequence). The CDR3 contains 13 residues. Here the CDR3 reads CATTPGGPLGYTF. CDR3 sequence (DNA): TGTGCCACAACCCCAGGGGGCCCTCTGGGCTACACCTTC.

The V and J genes are TRBV6-5 and TRBJ2-1; possibly TRBD2 for D (5 bases). Germline V gene data show CDR1 as MNHEY and CDR2 as SVGAGI. Trimming took 6 bases from V and 4 from J, leaving 10 bases between them. The CDR3 runs to 13 residues. The CDR3 bases are TGTGCCAGCAGCAGTTCGGGATACAATGAGCAGTTCTTC. Translated, it gives CASSSSGYNEQFF.

V and J are TRBV10-3 and TRBJ1-4; D not certain. V shed 4 bases and J shed 5 bases, with 5 bases lying between them. Germline CDR1 and CDR2: ENHRY and SYGVKD. This CDR3 is built from 12 residues. The CDR3: CAISVGNEKLFF. The CDR3 DNA reads TGTGCCATCAGTGTCGGGAATGAAAAACTGTTTTTT.

This chain joins TRBV27 and TRBJ1-5; 8 bases fit TRBD1. Germline CDR1 and CDR2: MNHEY and SMNVEV (reference sequence). With 2 bases clipped from V and 6 bases from J, the junction kept 15 bases outside the gene matches. There are 18 residues in the CDR3. The CDR3 bases are TGTGCCAGCAGTTTACCTCATGACAGGGGAAAGTTAAGTCAGCCCCAGCATTTT. Protein product: CASSLPHDRGKLSQPQHF.

The gene calls are TRBV27 and TRBJ2-3; 13 nucleotides match TRBD2. Germline lookup yields CDR1 MNHEY and CDR2 SMNVEV (reference sequence). The CDR3 runs to 18 residues. V lost 2 bases to trimming and J lost 6 bases; unmatched junction nucleotides: 11. CDR3 in DNA: TGTGCCAGCAGTTTACGCTTAAGGACTAGCGGGAGCTGGGATACGCAGTATTTT. Protein sequence: CASSLRLRTSGSWDTQYF.

The chain uses TRBV9 and TRBJ2-1; 8 bases agree with TRBD2. Germline V CDR1 and CDR2: SGDLS, YYNGEE. The V gene end was trimmed by 6 bases and the J gene end by 2 bases; junction bases not matched to a gene: 4. CDR3 length: 14 residues. The CDR3 DNA sequence: TGTGCCAGCACGGCGGGAGGCCCCTACAATGAGCAGTTCTTC. Protein: CASTAGGPYNEQFF.

J is TRBJ2-7 and V is TRBV5-1, with 8 bases aligning to TRBD2. CDR1 and CDR2 (germline): SGHRS, YFSETQ. With 0 bases clipped from V and 5 bases from J, the junction kept 10 bases outside the gene matches. The CDR3 loop spans 16 amino acids. Here the CDR3 DNA reads TGCGCCAGCAGCTTGGAAGGTCCGGGGGGGTGGGACGAGCAGTACTTC. This translates into CASSLEGPGGWDEQYF.

The chain recombines TRBV5-4 with TRBJ2-7; 8 nucleotides line up with TRBD2. V dropped 6 bases and J dropped 3; count of bases not matched to a gene: 5. The V gene's germline CDR1 is SGHNT and CDR2 YYREEE (reference sequence). This CDR3 is 13 amino acids long. The CDR3 DNA follows: TGTGCCAGCACCCATAGCGGGAACTACGAGCAGTACTTC. Amino acids: CASTHSGNYEQYF.

This chain links TRBV14 with TRBJ2-5, with 15 bases identical to TRBD2. Trimming cost V 3 bases and J 12 bases; bases outside gene matches: 11. Germline lookup yields CDR1 SGHDN and CDR2 FVKESK. The CDR3 is 16 amino acids. CDR3 sequence reads: CASSQRTSGRATTKYF. DNA of the CDR3: TGTGCCAGCAGCCAGAGGACTAGCGGGAGGGCAACTACAAAGTACTTC.

The J gene is TRBJ1-2, the V gene TRBV11-2, with no clear D. Germline CDR1 and CDR2: SGHAT and FQNNGV. The CDR3 is 14 amino acids. Trimming cost V 5 bases and J 3 bases, with 13 bases left between them. CDR3 amino acids: CASSRTLEDYGYTF. The CDR3 nucleotides are TGTGCCAGCAGCCGGACCTTGGAGGACTATGGCTACACCTTC.

This chain joins TRBV6-5 and TRBJ1-2; D might be TRBD1 (5 bases). The CDR3 contains 15 residues. Germline values: CDR1 MNHEY, CDR2 SVGAGI. V was pared by 2 bases and J by 0 bases, with 10 bases between. Written as DNA, the CDR3 is TGTGCCAGCAGTTACAGGGCAGGGACTAACTATGGCTACACCTTC. This codes for CASSYRAGTNYGYTF.

This chain links TRBV29-1 with TRBJ1-2; 8 bases are shared with TRBD1. Trimming at V came to 3 bases and at J to 5 bases, leaving 5 bases not matched to a gene. The length of the CDR3 is 13 residues. Germline lookup yields CDR1 SQVTM and CDR2 ANQGSEA. The CDR3 region is CSVDIQGVYGYTF. The CDR3 bases are TGCAGCGTTGACATACAGGGGGTTTATGGCTACACCTTC. Full variable domain (missing parts from reference TRBV29-1 and TRBJ1-2): SAVISQKPSRDICQRGTSLTIQCQVDSQVTMMFWYRQQPGQSLTLIATANQGSEATYESGFVIDKFPISRPNLTFSTLTVSNMSPEDSSIYLCSVDIQGVYGYTFGSGTRLTVV.

The rearrangement links TRBV2 to TRBJ1-2; possible D gene TRBD1, 6 bases. Germline assignment: CDR1 SNHLY and CDR2 FYNNEI. Trimming stripped 2 bases from V and 7 bases from J, with 11 bases between. The CDR3 runs 13 residues. DNA of the CDR3: TGTGCCAGCAGTGAACTCATAGGGGGTGGCTACACCTTC. Its translation: CASSELIGGGYTF.

The CDR3 spells CASSSRDRGSQPQHF. CDR3 DNA sequence: TGTGCCAGCAGTTCCCGCGACAGGGGCTCTCAGCCCCAGCATTTT. The chain links TRBV27 to TRBJ1-5; 8 positions agree with TRBD1. V was clipped by 4 bases and J by 6 bases; unmatched bases: 8. This CDR3 is built from 15 residues. CDR1 is MNHEY, CDR2 SMNVEV, per germline (reference sequence).

The CDR3 region has the DNA TGTGCCAGCAGTTACTCGGACAGTTACACTGAAGCTTTCTTT. Translated, it gives CASSYSDSYTEAFF. This chain uses TRBV6-6 with TRBJ1-1; D is perhaps TRBD1 (6 bases). Germline V gene data show CDR1 as MNHNY and CDR2 as SVGAGI (reference sequence). This CDR3 has 14 residues. Trimming left V 0 bases short and J 3 bases short, with 8 bases between.

The chain joins TRBV25-1 to TRBJ2-7, with TRBD1 matching over 7 bases. V lost 4 bases and J lost 2; bases outside the gene matches: 5. Per the germline V gene, CDR1 is MGHDK and CDR2 is SYGVNS. The CDR3 length is 14 residues. As DNA, the CDR3 is TGTGCCAGCAGTGTAGGGGACAGAGCCTACGAGCAGTACTTC. It is translated as CASSVGDRAYEQYF.

V is TRBV11-2 and J is TRBJ2-1; D is ambiguous. Germline CDR1 SGHAT, CDR2 FQNNGV. The CDR3 consists of 11 residues. The V end lost 6 bases, the J end lost 5 bases, and 5 bases lay between the germline ends. The CDR3 coding sequence is TGTGCCAGCAGTGGGCACAATGAGCAGTTCTTC. Translating it yields CASSGHNEQFF.

The V call is TRBV30, the J call TRBJ2-2; the D gene is possibly TRBD1 (6 bases). CDR3 length: 14 amino acids. The V gene lost 3 bases and the J gene lost 6 bases, with 14 bases spanning the gap. Per the germline V gene, CDR1 is GTSNPN and CDR2 is SVGIG (reference sequence). CDR3 loop: CAWRKGVSSGELFF. The CDR3, as DNA: TGTGCCTGGAGAAAGGGGGTTAGCTCCGGGGAGCTGTTTTTT.

The V and J genes are TRBV18 and TRBJ2-2; D remains unclear. The germline V gene has CDR1 KGHSH and CDR2 LQKENI. CDR3 size: 15 residues. The V end lost 2 bases, the J end lost 4 bases, and 11 bases lay between the germline ends. CDR3 in amino acids: CASSPSRIGTGELFF. The DNA of the CDR3 is TGTGCCAGCTCACCATCCCGAATCGGCACCGGGGAGCTGTTTTTT. The complete variable domain, with remaining parts taken from reference TRBV18 and TRBJ2-2, reads NAGVMQNPRHLVRRRGQEARLRCSPMKGHSHVYWYRQLPEEGLKFMVYLQKENIIDESGMPKERFSAEFPKEGPSILRIQQVVRGDSAAYFCASSPSRIGTGELFFGEGSRLTVL.

V and J are TRBV10-3 and TRBJ1-1; no reliable D call. The CDR3 length is 15 residues. Germline CDR1 ENHRY, CDR2 SYGVKD. V gave up 1 base and J gave up 5 bases, with 14 bases separating them. CDR3 loop: CAISEFEGRETEAFF. CDR3 nucleotides: TGTGCCATCAGTGAGTTTGAGGGAAGAGAAACTGAAGCTTTCTTT.